These T cell receptor beta chains were read from a single sample in a study of identical twins. One entry per CDR3 protein, called by TCRdb with MiXCR from the 5' RACE reads. The sample lists 650,000 to 800,000 distinct CDR3 sequences, 8.6% seen once, with around 0.98% in the top ten. Separately, the same data were catalogued under a study of yellow fever vaccine responses in identical twins.

Sample: PBMCs. These receptors were collected from a woman aged 18-29 years in good health. Both conserved end residues are part of each CDR3. D genes are given only for firm matches. Size tells how often a clone was seen (once, few, many) or the class of an expanded clone, and some rows leave it out.

size: NA
J: TRBJ2-5
length: 17
D: NA
V: TRBV6-1
DNA: TGTGCCAGCGACACCATAGGTGTTGTTTTAGGTCAAGAGACCCAGTACTTC
CDR3: CASDTIGVVLGQETQYF

size: few
J: TRBJ2-1
length: 19
D: TRBD2
V: TRBV3-1
DNA: TGTGCCAGCAGCCAAGATCTCTTTCCGACTAGCGGGGGACCCAATGAGCAGTTCTTC
CDR3: CASSQDLFPTSGGPNEQFF

size: many
J: TRBJ2-7
length: 12
D: NA
V: TRBV10-3
DNA: TGTGCCACCCGACCGGAGGCGTACGAGCAGTACTTC
CDR3: CATRPEAYEQYF

size: few
J: TRBJ2-2
length: 18
D: TRBD1
V: TRBV4-3
DNA: TGCGCCAGCAGCCAAGATTGGGGACAGGGGGCGAACACCGGGGAGCTGTTTTTT
CDR3: CASSQDWGQGANTGELFF

size: few
J: TRBJ2-7
length: 13
D: TRBD1
V: TRBV20-1
DNA: TGCAGTTCCAAGGACAGGACCTCCTACGAGCAGTACTTC
CDR3: CSSKDRTSYEQYF

size: many
J: TRBJ2-1
length: 15
D: TRBD1
V: TRBV10-3
DNA: TGTGCCATCAGTGAGAGGGACAGGGTATTATATGAGCAGTTCTTC
CDR3: CAISERDRVLYEQFF

size: NA
J: TRBJ2-7
length: 14
D: TRBD1
V: TRBV7-2
DNA: TGTGCCAGCAGCCCTCGACAGGGTCCGAACGAGCAGTACTTC
CDR3: CASSPRQGPNEQYF

size: NA
J: TRBJ2-1
length: 15
D: NA
V: TRBV11-2
DNA: TGTGCCAGCAGCGCCCTAGGGGGTGTATACAATGAGCAGTTCTTC
CDR3: CASSALGGVYNEQFF

size: NA
J: TRBJ2-1
length: 16
D: NA
V: TRBV4-2
DNA: TGTGCCAGCAGCTTACTCGTCGGCCTAGGGGGGGGTGAGCAGTTCTTC
CDR3: CASSLLVGLGGGEQFF

size: NA
J: TRBJ2-1
length: 16
D: TRBD2
V: TRBV7-9
DNA: TGTGCCAGCAGCTTACCGGGGGGGACCCCCTACAATGAGCAGTTCTTC
CDR3: CASSLPGGTPYNEQFF

size: NA
J: TRBJ1-2
length: 15
D: TRBD1
V: TRBV27
DNA: TGTGCCAGCAGTTCGTACAGGGGGCGTAACTATGGCTACACCTTC
CDR3: CASSSYRGRNYGYTF

size: many
J: TRBJ2-2
length: 18
D: TRBD2
V: TRBV7-7
DNA: TGTGCTAGCAGCCCAAGGACTAGCGGGGGAATAAACACCGGGGAGCTGTTTTTT
CDR3: CASSPRTSGGINTGELFF

size: many
J: TRBJ2-2
length: 16
D: NA
V: TRBV15
DNA: TGTGCCACCAGCAGAGAGGGACTGATAAACACCGGGGAGCTGTTTTTT
CDR3: CATSREGLINTGELFF

size: many
J: TRBJ1-6
length: 14
D: TRBD1
V: TRBV12-3/TRBV12-4
DNA: TGTGCCAGCAGTTGGGACAGCACGAATTCACCCCTCCACTTT
CDR3: CASSWDSTNSPLHF

size: many
J: TRBJ2-3
length: 14
D: TRBD2
V: TRBV20-1
DNA: TGCAGTGCTAGAAGCGGGAGGGAGACAGATACGCAGTATTTT
CDR3: CSARSGRETDTQYF

size: many
J: TRBJ2-3
length: 17
D: NA
V: TRBV2
DNA: TGTGCCAGCAGTGAGACGGGGCAACCAGCTAGCACAGATACGCAGTATTTT
CDR3: CASSETGQPASTDTQYF

size: NA
J: TRBJ2-1
length: 15
D: TRBD2
V: TRBV3-1
DNA: TGTGCCAGCTGCCCTACTAGCGGGGGGTGGGATGAGCAGTTCTTC
CDR3: CASCPTSGGWDEQFF

size: NA
J: TRBJ1-2
length: 14
D: TRBD1
V: TRBV5-4
DNA: TGTGCCAGCAGCTCACAGGGGGAGGGATATGGCTACACCTTC
CDR3: CASSSQGEGYGYTF